These 19 T cell receptor beta chains came from one sample sequenced in a study of pediatric ulcerative colitis. This table comes from immunoSEQ multiplex PCR, and its TCRdb copy is limited to in-frame clones, with some not included. Here the sample spans about 9,500 clones, 80% to 90% being singletons. The sequenced material came from blood. Source of these receptors: a girl aged 5 to 17 with moderate ulcerative colitis.

V gene TRBV27 combines with J gene TRBJ2-7, with 10 bases identical to TRBD2. This CDR3 is 14 amino acids long. The V and J ends lost 2 bases and 7 bases, in that order; junction bases with no gene match: 5. Looked up from germline, CDR1 is MNHEY and CDR2 is SMNVEV (reference sequence). The CDR3 sequence is CASSLLAGDGEQYF. CDR3 bases: TGTGCCAGCAGTTTACTAGCGGGAGATGGGGAGCAGTACTTC.

The chain carries TRBV7-6 and TRBJ2-1, with 7 bases fitting TRBD2. The CDR3 extends over 19 amino acids. The V gene's germline CDR1 is SGHVS and CDR2 FNYEAQ. The V gene end was trimmed by 2 bases and the J gene end by 3 bases; junction bases not matched to a gene: 16. In DNA, the CDR3 is TGTGCCAGCAGCTTACGGGACCCCATCCGGACTAGAAACTACAATGAGCAGTTCTTC. Translating gives CASSLRDPIRTRNYNEQFF.

The chain joins TRBV4-1 to TRBJ1-6; tentatively, D is TRBD1 (6 bases). The CDR3 sequence is 14 residues long. V lost 1 base, J lost 8 bases, and 9 bases lay in between. In germline, CDR1 is MGHRA, CDR2 YSYEKL. The CDR3 sequence is CASSQVPGDSPLHF. Here the CDR3 DNA reads TGCGCCAGCAGCCAAGTTCCAGGGGATTCACCCCTCCACTTT.

The V call is TRBV4-2, the J call TRBJ1-6; no firm D call. The V gene lost 4 bases and the J gene lost 0 bases, with 16 bases spanning the gap. The CDR3 is 18 residues long. The germline CDR1 and CDR2 sequences are LGHNA and YNFKEQ. CDR3 nucleotide sequence: TGTGCCAGCAGCCCAGATGACCGTGGGAGCTCCTATAATTCACCCCTCCACTTT. This translates into CASSPDDRGSSYNSPLHF.

The V call is TRBV10-3, the J call TRBJ1-6; D is ambiguous. The germline V gene has CDR1 ENHRY and CDR2 SYGVKD. The CDR3 contains 15 residues. V gave up 2 bases and J gave up 13 bases, with 18 bases separating them. CDR3 residues: CAISESRQNPSPLHF. CDR3 bases: TGTGCCATCAGTGAGAGTCGGCAGAACCCCTCGCCCCTCCACTTT.

V and J are TRBV23-1 and TRBJ1-6; D perhaps matches TRBD1 (6 bases). TRBV23-1 is recorded as an ORF, its role being uncertain. The germline V and J ends were trimmed by 0 bases and 7 bases, with 13 bases remaining between them. The CDR3 runs to 16 residues. CDR3 DNA: TGCGCCAGCAGTCAATCGAACAGGGTCATAAATTCACCCCTCCACTTT. It specifies CASSQSNRVINSPLHF.

The gene calls are TRBV28 and TRBJ2-3; 16 bases are a match to TRBD2. Germline V gene lookup returns CDR1 MDHEN and CDR2 SYDVKM. Unmatched junction bases numbered 8, after V lost 6 bases and J lost 2 bases. The CDR3 has 18 residues. The CDR3 coding sequence is TGTGCCAGCAGCCCCTTGGGACTAGCGGGAGGGTACACAGATACGCAGTATTTT. Protein sequence: CASSPLGLAGGYTDTQYF.

The CDR3 nucleotides read TGTGCCAGTAGTCCAGGGACAGGAACATCCTACGAGCAGTACTTC. The encoded protein is CASSPGTGTSYEQYF. This rearrangement joins TRBV19 to TRBJ2-7; 8 bases are shared with TRBD1. The CDR3 has 15 amino acids. Germline CDR1 and CDR2: LNHDA and SQIVND (reference sequence). Losses at the gene ends were 5 bases for V and 1 base for J; bases not matched to a gene: 7. Looking up the rest from reference TRBV19 and TRBJ2-7 gives the full variable domain: DGGITQSPKYLFRKEGQNVTLSCEQNLNHDAMYWYRQDPGQGLRLIYYSQIVNDFQKGDIAEGYSVSREKKESFPLTVTSAQKNPTAFYLCASSPGTGTSYEQYFGPGTRLTVT.

This clone was counted a few times. The chain employs TRBV19 and TRBJ1-2, with D possibly TRBD1 on 5 matching bases. The ends were cut back, 5 bases at V and 4 bases at J, with 14 bases in the middle. CDR3 length: 14 amino acids. Germline-derived CDR1 and CDR2 are LNHDA and SQIVND (reference sequence). CDR3 coding DNA: TGTGCCAGTAGTGAGGCGGGAGGGACCTATGGCTACACCTTC. Its protein is CASSEAGGTYGYTF.

This chain's CDR3 is CASSEKWGRYEQYF. Here the CDR3 DNA reads TGTGCCAGCAGTGAAAAGTGGGGGCGGTACGAGCAGTACTTC. This chain links TRBV2 with TRBJ2-7, with D possibly being TRBD1 (6 bases). The CDR3 totals 14 residues. Trimming took off 2 bases at V and 4 bases at J, with 12 bases between the two ends. Per germline, CDR1 SNHLY and CDR2 FYNNEI.

V gene TRBV29-1 combines with J gene TRBJ2-5; D is perhaps TRBD1 (6 bases). CDR1 is SQVTM and CDR2 is ANQGSEA in the germline V gene. V was clipped by 7 bases and J by 4 bases, with 16 bases between them. The CDR3 has 13 residues. The CDR3 DNA follows: TGCAGCGCCTGGGGGACATTATCAGAGACCCAGTACTTC. The encoded protein is CSAWGTLSETQYF. The entire variable domain, with the rest obtained from reference TRBV29-1 and TRBJ2-5, is as follows: SAVISQKPSRDICQRGTSLTIQCQVDSQVTMMFWYRQQPGQSLTLIATANQGSEATYESGFVIDKFPISRPNLTFSTLTVSNMSPEDSSIYLCSAWGTLSETQYFGPGTRLLVL.

The chain carries TRBV6-1 and TRBJ2-5; TRBD2 agrees at 12 bases. The CDR3 contains 16 residues. Germline V CDR1 and CDR2: MNHNS, SASEGT. V shed 2 bases and J 5 bases; nucleotides not matched to a gene: 6. The CDR3 region has the DNA TGTGCCAGCAGTGAAACAGGACTAGCGGGAAGGGAGACCCAGTACTTC. Its translation is CASSETGLAGRETQYF.

This clone was detected a few times. V and J are TRBV7-9 and TRBJ1-1; the D is unclear. V was shortened by 2 bases and J by 1 base, with 11 bases between the two germline ends. The CDR3 loop spans 15 amino acids. Germline values: CDR1 SEHNR, CDR2 FQNEAQ (reference sequence). The CDR3 DNA sequence: TGTGCCAGCAGCTTAATCCGGACGGCGAACACTGAAGCTTTCTTT. Translation gives CASSLIRTANTEAFF.

This chain uses TRBV4-1 with TRBJ2-7; D unresolved. Germline assignment: CDR1 MGHRA and CDR2 YSYEKL. Trimming shortened V by 0 bases and J by 7 bases, and 10 bases separated the two germline ends. CDR3 length: 13 amino acids. CDR3 nucleotide sequence: TGCGCCAGCAGCCAAGACACCCCCGGGGAGCAGTACTTC. This translates into CASSQDTPGEQYF.

This clone has just a few counts. The rearrangement links TRBV2 to TRBJ1-3, with D hard to call. Trimming pared 10 bases from V and 4 bases from J, leaving 11 bases between. Germline CDR1 SNHLY, CDR2 FYNNEI. The CDR3 spans 12 residues. This CDR3 is CATAGDGNTIYF. The CDR3 nucleotides read TGTGCCACCGCGGGAGACGGAAACACCATATATTTT.

With regard to this clone: One junction end does not reproduce the germline sequence, and a read error may be involved. V and J are TRBV5-1 and TRBJ1-2; D is ambiguous. The germline CDR1 and CDR2 sequences are SGHRS and YFSETQ. This CDR3 comprises 12 residues. CDR3 sequence: CASSLEEYGYTF. CDR3 DNA sequence: TGTGCCAGCAGCTTGGAGGAGTATGGCTACACCTTC.

The V gene is TRBV18, the J gene TRBJ1-1, with D perhaps matching TRBD1 (5 bases). Germline V CDR1 and CDR2: KGHSH, LQKENI. Deletions cut 5 bases from V and 7 bases from J, with 14 bases between. This CDR3 contains 13 residues. CDR3 protein: CASSSGPSLEAFF. The CDR3 DNA follows: TGTGCCAGCTCATCGGGACCTAGCCTTGAAGCTTTCTTT.

This clone was recorded once. The chain carries TRBV7-3 and TRBJ1-2; D is undetermined. The CDR3 has 16 amino acids. CDR1 is SGHTA, CDR2 FQGTGA, per germline. V was cut by 5 bases and J by 3 bases, with 19 bases left in between. CDR3 amino acids: CASSAVGSGRDYGYTF. For the CDR3, the DNA is TGTGCCAGCAGCGCTGTGGGTTCCGGGCGCGACTATGGCTACACCTTC.

V is TRBV2 and J is TRBJ2-7; D might be TRBD1 or TRBD2, each matching 8 bases. Germline V CDR1 and CDR2: SNHLY, FYNNEI. Trimming took off 6 bases at V and 1 base at J, with 22 bases between the two ends. The CDR3 is 17 amino acids. DNA of the CDR3: TGTGCCAGCAGGCGGGGGGCGGCCAGGGGGCCATCCTACGAGCAGTACTTC. The encoded protein is CASRRGAARGPSYEQYF.